The entry below describes one T cell receptor beta chain. The CDR3 has 12 amino acids. These data are taken from a study of blood T cell repertoires in COVID-19. About the research overall: The origin of the acute and convalescent COVID-19 samples was the United States, Italy and Spain. From T cells, B-cell-depleted T cells, or PBMCs came the material, which was cDNA or gDNA.

Per the original methods: Reference gene primers were amplified, and this amplification served to estimate nucleated cell counts. Libraries were prepared by immunoSEQ multiplex PCR; TCRdb keeps only in-frame clonotypes and omits some of them. The V and J calls and the clone size are those of that table, but D and trimming were determined from the DNA. The table lists about 480,000 clones, around nine tenths of them singletons. The Seattle site enrolled patients during active infection and followed them longitudinally. V is TRBV21-1 and J is TRBJ2-5; the D call of TRBD2 is as the table states it, not checked on the DNA. TRBV21-1 is designated a pseudogene. The source is a woman aged 50 to 65 with COVID-19, enrolled during active disease. Sequenced material: peripheral blood. CDR3 sequence (DNA): TGTGCCAGCAGCAAAACTCGGGAGACCCAGTACTTC. Translating it yields CASSKTRETQYF.